This T cell receptor (beta chain) was recovered during a study of T-cell reconstitution after alpha-beta-depleted transplantation in children. The study's findings and limits: Reportedly, only several hundred clones from non-depleted graft cells drove alpha-beta T-cell counts at about two months. The main origin of T-cell counts and diversity one year after transplant was newly produced T cells.

Unique molecular identifiers were incorporated during preparation of the TCRbeta library. MiXCR, applied by TCRdb to the PCR reads, yields one record per CDR3 protein. The sample has around 270,000 distinct CDR3 sequences, roughly 8.2% seen once; the top ten hold about 9.3%. A few counts support this clonotype. The antigen is undetermined. The germline V gene encodes CDR1 SGHRS and CDR2 YFSETQ. Trimming removed 5 bases from V and 4 bases from J; junction bases left unmatched: 4. The CDR3 consists of 13 residues. The sample was peripheral blood, taken 360 days after TCRalphabeta/CD19-depleted stem cell transplant. The origin of this receptor is a female patient aged 2-9 years who had a stem cell transplant for Fanconi anemia, so the T cells may come from the graft donor. The V and J genes are TRBV5-1 and TRBJ1-1; 8 bases agree with TRBD1. The CDR3 DNA follows: TGCGCCAGCAGATCAACAGGGGGCACTGAAGCTTTCTTT. It is translated as CASRSTGGTEAFF.